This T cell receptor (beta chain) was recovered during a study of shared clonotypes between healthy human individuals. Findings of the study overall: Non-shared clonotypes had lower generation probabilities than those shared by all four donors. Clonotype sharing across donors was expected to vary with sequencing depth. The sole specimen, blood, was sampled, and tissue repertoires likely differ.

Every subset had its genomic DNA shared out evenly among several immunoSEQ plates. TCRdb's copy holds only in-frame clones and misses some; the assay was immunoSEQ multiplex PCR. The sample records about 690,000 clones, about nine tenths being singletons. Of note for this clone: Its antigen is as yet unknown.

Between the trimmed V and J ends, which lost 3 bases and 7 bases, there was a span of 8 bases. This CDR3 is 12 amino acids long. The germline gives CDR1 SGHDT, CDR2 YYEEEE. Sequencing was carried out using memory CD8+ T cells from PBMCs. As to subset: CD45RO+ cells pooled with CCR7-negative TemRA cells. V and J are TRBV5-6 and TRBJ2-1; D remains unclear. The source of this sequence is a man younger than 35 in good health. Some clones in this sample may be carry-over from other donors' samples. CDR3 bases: TGTGCCAGCAGCTCCGAGGTTAATGAGCAGTTCTTC. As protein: CASSSEVNEQFF.